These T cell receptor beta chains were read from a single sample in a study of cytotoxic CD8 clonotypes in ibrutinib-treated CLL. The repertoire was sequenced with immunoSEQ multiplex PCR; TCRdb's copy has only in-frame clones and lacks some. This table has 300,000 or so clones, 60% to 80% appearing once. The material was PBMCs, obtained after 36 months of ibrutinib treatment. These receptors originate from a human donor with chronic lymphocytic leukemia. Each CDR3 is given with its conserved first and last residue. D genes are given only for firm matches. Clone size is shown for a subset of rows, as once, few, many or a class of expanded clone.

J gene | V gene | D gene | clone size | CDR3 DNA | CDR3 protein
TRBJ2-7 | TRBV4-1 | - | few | TGCGCCAGCAGCCAAGCAGGGTACGAGCAGTACTTC | CASSQAGYEQYF
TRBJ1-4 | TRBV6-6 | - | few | TGTGCCAGCAGGCCCGGGGGGAGGGGTAATGAAAAACTGTTTTTT | CASRPGGRGNEKLFF
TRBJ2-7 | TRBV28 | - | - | TGTGCCAGCAGTTTCCTGCAGGGACCCCTCGCCGAGCAGTACTTC | CASSFLQGPLAEQYF
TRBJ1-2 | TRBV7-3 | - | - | TGTGCCAGCAGCTTATCTGGGTTGGATGGCTACACCTTC | CASSLSGLDGYTF
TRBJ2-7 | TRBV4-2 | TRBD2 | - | TGTGCCAGCAGCCAAACTCGGACTAGCAGGGACGAGCAGTACTTC | CASSQTRTSRDEQYF
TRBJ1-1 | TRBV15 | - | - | TGTGCCACCAGCAGAGGCGCAGGGAGGGCTGAAGCTTTCTTT | CATSRGAGRAEAFF
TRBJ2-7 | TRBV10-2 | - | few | TGCGCCAGCAGTGAGTACGGGTTGGTCAACGAGCAGTACTTC | CASSEYGLVNEQYF
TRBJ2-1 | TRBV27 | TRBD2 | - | TGTGCCAGCAGTCCAGGACTAGCGGGAGAGCAGTTCTTC | CASSPGLAGEQFF
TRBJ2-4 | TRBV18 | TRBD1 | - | TGTGCCAGCTCACAACCGGACAGGGGGCGCAACATTCAGTACTTC | CASSQPDRGRNIQYF
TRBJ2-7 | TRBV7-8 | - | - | TGTGCCAGCAGCCGATCCCGTTTCCGGGGTCCCCAGTCCTACGAGCAGTACTTC | CASSRSRFRGPQSYEQYF
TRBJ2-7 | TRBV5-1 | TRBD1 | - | TGCGCCAGCAGTTCTAACCCGGGACAGGGCTACGAGCAGTACTTC | CASSSNPGQGYEQYF
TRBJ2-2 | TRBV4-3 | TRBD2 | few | TGCGCCAGCAGCCAGGGACTAGCGGGAGTATTCGAGAACGGGGAGCTGTTTTTT | CASSQGLAGVFENGELFF
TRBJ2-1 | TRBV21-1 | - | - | TGTGCCAGCAGCATGACAGTTAGCTCCTACAATGAGCAGTTCTTC | CASSMTVSSYNEQFF
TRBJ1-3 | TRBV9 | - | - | TGTGCCAGCAGCGTGACGGGGCTTGGAAACACCATATATTTT | CASSVTGLGNTIYF
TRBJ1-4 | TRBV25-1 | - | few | TGTGCCAGCAGTGCTTCCCTGGGGGCTAGGGAAAAACTGTTTTTT | CASSASLGAREKLFF
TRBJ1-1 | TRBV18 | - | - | TGTGCCAGCTCACCACCAGAAGGGGGGTGGAACACTGAAGCTTTCTTT | CASSPPEGGWNTEAFF
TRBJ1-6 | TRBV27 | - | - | TGTGCCAGCAGGCCCCTGCCTGGGGGATACTCACCCCTCCACTTT | CASRPLPGGYSPLHF
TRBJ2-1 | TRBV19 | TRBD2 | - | TGTGCCAGTAGGGATCTAGCGGGAGGGAGCAATGAGCAGTTCTTC | CASRDLAGGSNEQFF
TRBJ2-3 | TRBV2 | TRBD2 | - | TGTGCCAGCAGTGGTCCTCTAGGGTCGTCCGGGACTAGCGGGAGACGGACAGATACGCAGTATTTT | CASSGPLGSSGTSGRRTDTQYF
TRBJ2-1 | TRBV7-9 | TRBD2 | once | TGTGCCAGCAGGCATAGCGGGAGCCTCCCTGAGCAGTTCTTC | CASRHSGSLPEQFF
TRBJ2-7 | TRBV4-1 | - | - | TGCGCCAGCAGCCAAGCCCTCTTTGTAGGAGTCGAGTACTTC | CASSQALFVGVEYF
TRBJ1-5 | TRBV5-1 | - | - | TGCGCCAGCAGGGAGAATAGCAATCAGCCCCAGCATTTT | CASRENSNQPQHF
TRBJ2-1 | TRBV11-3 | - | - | TGTGCCAGCAGCTTAGGGCAGGGAGAGAGCTCCTACAATGAGCAGTTCTTC | CASSLGQGESSYNEQFF